These 14 T cell receptor beta chains came from one sample sequenced in a study of cytomegalovirus exposure and HLA in healthy donors (dated 2017 in TCRdb). The library was produced with the immunoSEQ multiplex PCR assay. For the multiplex PCR, a mixture combining 60 forward primers for TCR Vbeta segments and 13 reverse primers for TCR Jbeta segments was used. TCRdb provides this immuneACCESS table in a form limited to in-frame rearrangements. Some clones are lacking; in checked studies, under half of them reflect an unresolved V gene, and why the rest are absent is not known. A total of over 150,000 clones appear in this sample, approximately 80% of them only once. The top ten clonotypes cover about 4% of the sample. Sample: PBMCs. These receptors all stem from a woman in her thirties or forties in good health and CMV-seronegative.

This chain uses TRBV6-1 with TRBJ1-5, with a weak D call TRBD1 (6 bases). Germline loops: CDR1 MNHNS, CDR2 SASEGT. V lost 6 bases to trimming and J lost 6 bases, with 12 bases between them. The CDR3 consists of 13 residues. The CDR3 bases are TGTGCCAGCAGACCCAGGGGTAGTCAGCCCCAGCATTTT. This translates into CASRPRGSQPQHF.

This clone was detected only once. The junction does not match germline at one end; this may be a read error. This rearrangement joins TRBV7-7 to TRBJ2-5; TRBD1 matches at 9 bases. Germline V gives CDR1 SSHAT, CDR2 FNYEAQ (reference sequence). This CDR3 has 16 residues. The CDR3 nucleotides read TGTGCTAGCAGCTTATCCTCGGGACAGGGTCAAGAGACCCAGTACTTC. Protein product: CASSLSSGQGQETQYF.

The table lists this clone with a count of one. CDR3 sequence reads: CASSALAGSSYEQYF. CDR3 coding DNA: TGTGCCAGCAGTGCGCTAGCGGGGAGCTCCTACGAGCAGTACTTC. The rearrangement joins TRBV6-1 to TRBJ2-7; TRBD2 matches 9 bases. CDR1 is MNHNS, CDR2 SASEGT, per germline. The CDR3 loop spans 15 amino acids. With 4 bases clipped from V and 0 bases from J, the junction kept 4 bases outside the gene matches.

V is TRBV2 and J is TRBJ2-7; possibly TRBD1 for D (6 bases). Germline V lookup: CDR1 SNHLY, CDR2 FYNNEI. CDR3 length: 16 amino acids. Trimming left V 1 base short and J 5 bases short, with 18 bases between. The CDR3 loop is CASSEVGGAVGHEQYF. DNA for the CDR3: TGTGCCAGCAGTGAAGTAGGGGGAGCGGTCGGCCACGAGCAGTACTTC.

The chain combines TRBV27 with TRBJ1-5; TRBD1 matches at 7 bases. V dropped 5 bases and J dropped 12; count of bases not matched to a gene: 10. Germline lookup yields CDR1 MNHEY and CDR2 SMNVEV (reference sequence). The CDR3 totals 13 residues. CDR3 DNA sequence: TGTGCCAGCAGTCCCGGGACAGCAACCATCCAGCATTTT. It codes for CASSPGTATIQHF.

This clone was recorded a few times. The chain recombines TRBV28 with TRBJ1-5, with D possibly TRBD1 on 6 matching bases. From germline, CDR1 is MDHEN and CDR2 SYDVKM. The CDR3 extends over 12 amino acids. The CDR3 is CAGADGNQPQHF. In DNA form, the CDR3 reads TGTGCGGGGGCGGACGGCAATCAGCCCCAGCATTTT.

This clone showed up just once. The gene calls are TRBV6-5 and TRBJ1-4, with a weak D call TRBD1 (5 bases). The CDR3 is 15 amino acids. V was shortened by 3 bases and J by 0 bases, with 8 bases between the two germline ends. CDR1 is MNHEY and CDR2 is SVGAGI in the germline V gene. The CDR3 protein is CASSYSGATNEKLFF. The CDR3 DNA reads as TGTGCCAGCAGTTATTCGGGGGCAACTAATGAAAAACTGTTTTTT.

The rearrangement joins TRBV28 to TRBJ2-1; possibly TRBD1 for D (6 bases). The CDR3 covers 16 residues. Per germline, CDR1 MDHEN and CDR2 SYDVKM. Trimming shortened V by 6 bases and J by 4 bases, and 19 bases separated the two germline ends. Here the CDR3 DNA reads TGTGCCAGCAGCCGCAGGGGACGGGGCCTATACAATGAGCAGTTCTTC. Protein: CASSRRGRGLYNEQFF.

Details on this clone: Within the sample, other DNA sequences also encode this same CDR3. The chain employs TRBV5-1 and TRBJ2-1; 10 bases align to TRBD2. V shed 4 bases, J shed 4 bases, and the junction held 5 bases outside the gene matches. Germline V gene data show CDR1 as SGHRS and CDR2 as YFSETQ. This CDR3 is 15 amino acids long. DNA of the CDR3: TGCGCCAGCAGCCTCAGCGGGGGGGCTTACAATGAGCAGTTCTTC. Its protein is CASSLSGGAYNEQFF.

This chain connects TRBV15 to TRBJ1-1; 7 positions agree with TRBD1. V lost 1 base, J lost 4 bases, and 12 bases stayed unmatched. Germline CDR1 and CDR2: LNHNV and YYDKDF (reference sequence). This CDR3 has 17 residues. The DNA of the CDR3 is TGTGCCACCAGCAGAGTTACAGGGGCGTACGGGGGCACTGAAGCTTTCTTT. Translation gives CATSRVTGAYGGTEAFF.

CDR3 sequence: CASSLERGSTYEQYF. The CDR3 DNA sequence: TGCGCCAGCAGCTTGGAACGGGGAAGTACCTACGAGCAGTACTTC. The chain recombines TRBV5-1 with TRBJ2-7; D perhaps matches TRBD2 (5 bases). Germline loops: CDR1 SGHRS, CDR2 YFSETQ. The V gene lost 0 bases and the J gene lost 2 bases, with 12 bases spanning the gap. CDR3 length: 15 amino acids.

V is TRBV27 and J is TRBJ2-7, with a weak D call TRBD2 (5 bases). Germline CDR1 reads MNHEY; CDR2 reads SMNVEV (reference sequence). V was clipped by 4 bases and J by 7 bases, with 14 bases between them. There are 13 residues in the CDR3. The CDR3 sequence is CASSYALAGEQYF. In DNA, the CDR3 is TGTGCCAGCAGTTATGCCCTAGCAGGTGAGCAGTACTTC.

The V gene is TRBV27, the J gene TRBJ1-2; D perhaps matches TRBD1 (5 bases). CDR1 is MNHEY, CDR2 SMNVEV, per germline (reference sequence). The ends were cut back, 5 bases at V and 8 bases at J, with 18 bases in the middle. CDR3 length: 14 residues. In nucleotides, the CDR3 is TGTGCCAGCAGTCCCCCGGGACTGCTGAGGGGCTACACCTTC. This encodes CASSPPGLLRGYTF.

The gene calls are TRBV5-4 and TRBJ2-3; D is undetermined. Trimming took 4 bases from V and 0 from J, leaving 12 bases between them. The CDR3 spans 15 residues. Germline CDR1 reads SGHNT; CDR2 reads YYREEE (reference sequence). CDR3 DNA: TGTGCCAGCAGCCTTTGGGCTACTAGCACAGATACGCAGTATTTT. Its translation: CASSLWATSTDTQYF.